This note documents a single T cell receptor beta chain sequence. Each of the patients experienced relapse following autologous stem cell transplantation, and their brentuximab vedotin exposure differed. Profiled with immunoSEQ multiplex PCR; TCRdb holds only in-frame clones, not every one. The sample comprises 17,000 or so clones, approximately 72% of which are singletons, and roughly 4.4% rests with the top ten. This sample stems from a study of PD-1 blockade in classical Hodgkin lymphoma. Germline lookup yields CDR1 SGHRS and CDR2 YFSETQ. The CDR3 loop spans 13 amino acids. Trimming pared 0 bases from V and 0 bases from J, leaving 4 bases between.

The rearrangement uses TRBV5-1 and TRBJ2-7; D is unclear. The starting material was peripheral blood mononuclear cells (PBMCs), obtained at baseline. The TCR originated in a human donor with classical Hodgkin lymphoma. The CDR3 region is CASSLGISYEQYF. The DNA for the CDR3 is TGCGCCAGCAGCTTGGGAATCTCCTACGAGCAGTACTTC.